These 10 T cell receptor beta chains share one sample of origin, sequenced in a study of cytomegalovirus exposure and HLA in healthy donors. The PCR ran on 60 Vbeta and 13 Jbeta primers. Sequencing was performed with immunoSEQ multiplex PCR; in TCRdb, only in-frame clones are kept and a portion is missing. The sample has about 82,000 clones, less than 85% seen once. Sequenced sample: PBMCs. The source is a human donor in good health.

In regard to this clone: Its ends do not fully match the called genes, so a read error is possible. The rearrangement joins TRBV29-1 to TRBJ1-2; the match to TRBD1 covers 7 bases. The CDR3 is 13 residues long. From germline, CDR1 is SQVTM and CDR2 ANQGSEA. The CDR3 region is CSVAGQMPYGYPF. CDR3 nucleotides: TGCAGCGTGGCGGGACAGATGCCCTATGGCTACCCCTTC. Full variable domain (missing parts from reference TRBV29-1 and TRBJ1-2): SAVISQKPSRDICQRGTSLTIQCQVDSQVTMMFWYRQQPGQSLTLIATANQGSEATYESGFVIDKFPISRPNLTFSTLTVSNMSPEDSSIYLCSVAGQMPYGYPFGSGTRLTVV.

This chain connects TRBV19 to TRBJ2-7, with D perhaps TRBD2 (6 bases). Germline V CDR1 and CDR2: LNHDA, SQIVND (reference sequence). The CDR3 sequence is 12 residues long. Trimming left V 8 bases short and J 6 bases short, with 14 bases between. CDR3 DNA: TGTGCCAGTGGAGGGGTTGGGGGCGAGCAGTACTTC. Its protein is CASGGVGGEQYF.

V gene TRBV7-9 combines with J gene TRBJ2-1; 10 bases fit TRBD2. V shed 4 bases, J shed 4 bases, and the junction held 16 bases outside the gene matches. This CDR3 spans 19 amino acids. The germline CDR1 and CDR2 sequences are SEHNR and FQNEAQ (reference sequence). DNA for the CDR3: TGTGCCAGCAGCTCTGGATATGGGGTACTAGCGGGATCTTACAATGAGCAGTTCTTC. It yields the protein CASSSGYGVLAGSYNEQFF. Complete variable domain (other parts from reference TRBV7-9 and TRBJ2-1): DTGVSQNPRHKITKRGQNVTFRCDPISEHNRLYWYRQTLGQGPEFLTYFQNEAQLEKSRLLSDRFSAERPKGSFSTLEIQRTEQGDSAMYLCASSSGYGVLAGSYNEQFFGPGTRLTVL.

This sequence joins TRBV6-5 and TRBJ1-1; possible D gene TRBD1, 5 bases. Per the germline V gene, CDR1 is MNHEY and CDR2 is SVGAGI. The CDR3 has 13 amino acids. With 2 bases removed from V and 5 bases from J, the gap between germline ends came to 9 bases. CDR3 amino acids: CASSYQGTTEAFF. The CDR3 bases are TGTGCCAGCAGTTACCAGGGAACGACTGAAGCTTTCTTT.

The rearrangement joins TRBV5-8 to TRBJ2-6; weak D call: TRBD1 (5 bases). Germline CDR1 and CDR2: SGHTS and YDEGEE. V lost 0 bases and J 0 bases, leaving 7 bases between the germline ends. This CDR3 comprises 16 residues. The CDR3 spells CASSLVQDSGANVLTF. CDR3 coding DNA: TGTGCCAGCAGCTTGGTACAGGACTCTGGGGCCAACGTCCTGACTTTC. Using reference TRBV5-8 and TRBJ2-6 for the parts outside the CDR3, the full variable domain is EAGVTQSPTHLIKTRGQQATLRCSPISGHTSVYWYQQALGLGLQFLLWYDEGEERNRGNFPPRFSGRQFPNYSSELNVNALELEDSALYLCASSLVQDSGANVLTFGAGSRLTVL.

The chain joins TRBV5-1 to TRBJ2-7; tentative D call: TRBD2 (6 bases). CDR3 length equals 16 residues. CDR1 and CDR2 from the germline V gene are SGHRS and YFSETQ. With 0 bases removed from V and 2 bases from J, the gap between germline ends came to 15 bases. CDR3 loop: CASSLGAGKGTYEQYF. CDR3 nucleotides: TGCGCCAGCAGCTTGGGGGCGGGGAAGGGAACCTACGAGCAGTACTTC.

The chain has TRBV5-1 and TRBJ2-5; the D gene is possibly TRBD2 (5 bases). V was cut by 4 bases and J by 2 bases, with 15 bases left in between. CDR3 size: 15 residues. The germline V gene has CDR1 SGHRS and CDR2 YFSETQ. As DNA, the CDR3 is TGCGCCAGCAGCCAGTCGTTGGGAGAACAAGAGACCCAGTACTTC. This encodes CASSQSLGEQETQYF.

DNA of the CDR3: TGTGCCAGCAGCGTCGGCACAGATACGCAGTATTTT. Translated, it gives CASSVGTDTQYF. The chain combines TRBV9 with TRBJ2-3; D uncertain. The V gene's germline CDR1 is SGDLS and CDR2 YYNGEE. CDR3 length equals 12 residues. V lost 2 bases and J lost 1, with 2 bases in between.

The table lists this clone with a few counts. The chain is built from TRBV14 and TRBJ1-2; 9 bases align to TRBD1. The CDR3 loop spans 20 amino acids. The V segment lost 3 bases and the J segment 1 base; nucleotides outside the gene matches: 18. The germline V gene has CDR1 SGHDN and CDR2 FVKESK. Here the CDR3 reads CASSHSALSGTGSNNYGYTF. As DNA, the CDR3 is TGTGCCAGCAGCCATTCTGCCCTTTCCGGGACAGGGAGTAATAACTATGGCTACACCTTC.

This clone has a handful of counts. The gene calls are TRBV7-2 and TRBJ1-4; perhaps TRBD1 as D (5 bases). Germline CDR1 SGHTA, CDR2 FQGNSA. The CDR3 is 14 amino acids. The V end lost 5 bases, the J end lost 8 bases, and 15 bases lay between the germline ends. CDR3 in DNA: TGTGCCAGCAGCCAGGCAGGGCCTATCGAAAAACTGTTTTTT. It yields the protein CASSQAGPIEKLFF.